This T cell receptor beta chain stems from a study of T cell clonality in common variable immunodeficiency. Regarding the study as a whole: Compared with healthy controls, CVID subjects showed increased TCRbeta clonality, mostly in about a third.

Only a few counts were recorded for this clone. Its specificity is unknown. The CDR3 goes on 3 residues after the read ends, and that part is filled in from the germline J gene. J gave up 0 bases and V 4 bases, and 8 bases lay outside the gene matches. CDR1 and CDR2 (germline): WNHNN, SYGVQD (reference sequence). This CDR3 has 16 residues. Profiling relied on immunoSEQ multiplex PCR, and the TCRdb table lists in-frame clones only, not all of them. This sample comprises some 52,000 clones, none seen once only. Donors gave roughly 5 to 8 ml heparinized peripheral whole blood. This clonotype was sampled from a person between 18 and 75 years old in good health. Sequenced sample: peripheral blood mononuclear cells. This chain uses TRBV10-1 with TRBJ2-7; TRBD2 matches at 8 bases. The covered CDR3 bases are TGCGCCAGCAGTGCCACGACTAGCGTAAACTCCTACGAG. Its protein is CASSATTSVNSYE. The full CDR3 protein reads CASSATTSVNSYEQYF.